This TCR beta chain is from a study of T cells after yellow fever vaccination. Regarding this clonotype: The target antigen is unknown.

Per the germline V gene, CDR1 is SGHTA and CDR2 is FQGNSA. This CDR3 region has 15 residues. Trimming pared 2 bases from V and 7 bases from J, leaving 14 bases between. Study-wide findings and caveats: A large majority of primary-vaccination clones showed up again after the booster (about 96% CD4, around 90% CD8). Contaminating bulk clonotypes could be abundant in FACS-sorted repertoires.

TCRdb fed the 5' RACE reads into MiXCR, producing one record per CDR3 protein. The table shows about 340,000 distinct CDR3 sequences, with about 12% occurring only once. The rearrangement links TRBV7-2 to TRBJ1-4; no reliable D call. Specimen: CD4+ T cells sorted from PBMCs, collected 15 days after the yellow fever booster vaccination. This sequence was found in a man aged 18 to 29 who received the YFV17D yellow fever vaccine. CDR3 sequence: CASSLFGMAAEKLFF. The CDR3 DNA is TGTGCCAGCAGCTTATTCGGAATGGCGGCTGAAAAACTGTTTTTT.